The 22 T cell receptor beta chains in this list originate from one sample, sequenced in a study of blood T cells in healthy people across ages. For the second PCR, which ran for about 7 to 11 cycles, a sample-barcoded 5' primer and a J-beta primer mix were used. One entry per CDR3 protein, called by TCRdb with MiXCR from the 5' RACE reads. The sample carries 1.5 million to 2 million distinct CDR3 sequences, 40% to 55% recorded once. The sample was blood. Receptors originate from a woman between 40 and 55 years old in good health.

In its sample, this clonotype was seen a few times. This sequence joins TRBV7-2 and TRBJ2-3, with TRBD1 identical over 8 bases. Per the germline V gene, CDR1 is SGHTA and CDR2 is FQGNSA. J gave up 2 bases and V 3 bases, and 4 bases lay outside the gene matches. CDR3 length equals 15 residues. CDR3 in amino acids: CASSFRTGPTDTQYF. CDR3 DNA: TGTGCCAGCAGCTTCCGGACAGGGCCCACAGATACGCAGTATTTT.

The chain is built from TRBV7-9 and TRBJ2-1; tentative D call: TRBD2 (5 bases). From germline, CDR1 is SEHNR and CDR2 FQNEAQ (reference sequence). CDR3 length: 17 amino acids. V was clipped by 5 bases and J by 0 bases, with 17 bases between them. The CDR3 DNA sequence: TGTGCCAGCAGCCCCCCCGGTGGACTCCTCTCCTACAATGAGCAGTTCTTC. It specifies CASSPPGGLLSYNEQFF.

In its sample, this clonotype was seen a few times. V is TRBV28 and J is TRBJ2-4; TRBD1 agrees at 7 bases. CDR3 length: 16 residues. V dropped 5 bases and J dropped 3; count of bases not matched to a gene: 10. Germline V lookup: CDR1 MDHEN, CDR2 SYDVKM. CDR3 in amino acids: CASSMPGGRSKNIQYF. The DNA for the CDR3 is TGTGCCAGCAGTATGCCAGGGGGAAGGAGCAAAAACATTCAGTACTTC.

This clonotype was counted only a few times. The rearrangement joins TRBV7-2 to TRBJ1-6; D unresolved. V lost 3 bases to trimming and J lost 8 bases, with 8 bases between them. Germline-derived CDR1 and CDR2 are SGHTA and FQGNSA. This CDR3 comprises 13 residues. CDR3 region: CASSFKVDSPLHF. CDR3 bases: TGTGCCAGCAGCTTCAAAGTGGATTCACCCCTCCACTTT. The whole variable domain, filled in from reference TRBV7-2 and TRBJ1-6, reads GAGVSQSPSNKVTEKGKDVELRCDPISGHTALYWYRQSLGQGLEFLIYFQGNSAPDKSGLPSDRFSAERTGGSVSTLTIQRTQQEDSAVYLCASSFKVDSPLHFGNGTRLTVT.

The chain joins TRBV15 to TRBJ1-1; a weak D match, TRBD1 (6 bases). Germline CDR1 LNHNV, CDR2 YYDKDF (reference sequence). The V gene lost 0 bases and the J gene lost 1 base, with 9 bases spanning the gap. This CDR3 is built from 15 residues. The CDR3, as DNA: TGTGCCACCAGCAGAGATGACAGGCGGAACACTGAAGCTTTCTTT. Its protein is CATSRDDRRNTEAFF.

V usage is TRBV14 and J usage is TRBJ2-1; 10 bases match TRBD2. The germline CDR1 and CDR2 sequences are SGHDN and FVKESK. V lost 0 bases and J lost 7; bases outside the gene matches: 9. The CDR3 is 17 residues long. CDR3 loop: CASSQDISGGAGNEQFF. The CDR3 DNA reads TGTGCCAGCAGCCAAGATATCAGCGGGGGGGCCGGGAATGAGCAGTTCTTC. Supplemented by reference TRBV14 and TRBJ2-1, the full variable domain reads EAGVTQFPSHSVIEKGQTVTLRCDPISGHDNLYWYRRVMGKEIKFLLHFVKESKQDESGMPNNRFLAERTGGTYSTLKVQPAELEDSGVYFCASSQDISGGAGNEQFFGPGTRLTVL.

In this sample, this clonotype turned up a few times. The chain couples TRBV12-3 or TRBV12-4 to TRBJ2-5; TRBD2 matches 11 bases. Unmatched junction bases numbered 6, after V lost 2 bases and J lost 4 bases. The CDR3 is made up of 16 amino acids. The CDR3 spells CASSLTSGGWAETQYF. DNA for the CDR3: TGTGCCAGCAGTTTAACTAGCGGGGGTTGGGCAGAGACCCAGTACTTC.

The CDR3 loop is CSAALGRGPPTQYF. The CDR3 DNA is TGCAGTGCAGCTCTAGGGCGGGGGCCCCCTACGCAGTATTTT. This sequence joins TRBV20-1 and TRBJ2-3, with D perhaps matching TRBD2 (7 bases). Trimming pared 6 bases from V and 8 bases from J, leaving 21 bases between. Germline CDR1 reads DFQATT; CDR2 reads SNEGSKA (reference sequence). CDR3 size: 14 residues.

This clonotype was counted only a few times. The rearrangement links TRBV12-3 or TRBV12-4 to TRBJ2-5, with 10 bases matching TRBD1. The CDR3 is 17 residues long. V trimming: 6 bases; J trimming: 0 bases; junction bases outside the gene matches: 10. CDR3 region: CASRGDTGTGDQETQYF. The DNA of the CDR3 is TGTGCCAGCAGAGGGGACACCGGGACAGGGGACCAAGAGACCCAGTACTTC.

V and J are TRBV4-2 and TRBJ2-3; D call uncertain. This CDR3 is built from 15 residues. Looked up from germline, CDR1 is LGHNA and CDR2 is YNFKEQ. Between the trimmed V and J ends, which lost 0 bases and 1 base, there was a span of 8 bases. CDR3 in DNA: TGTGCCAGCAGCCAAGAAGGAGTGGGCACAGATACGCAGTATTTT. Residues: CASSQEGVGTDTQYF.

The V and J genes are TRBV3-1 and TRBJ2-3; TRBD2 aligns across 7 bases. Germline CDR1 reads LGHDT; CDR2 reads YNNKEL (reference sequence). CDR3 length: 16 residues. J lost 8 bases, V lost 4 bases, and 15 bases had no gene match. CDR3 sequence (DNA): TGTGCCAGCAGCCTCCTAGAGTTAGCGGGCCAAGGTACGCAGTATTTT. Translated: CASSLLELAGQGTQYF.

V gene TRBV6-1 combines with J gene TRBJ2-3; 14 bases align to TRBD2. CDR3 length: 16 amino acids. Trimming removed 6 bases from V and 3 bases from J; junction bases left unmatched: 5. Germline V CDR1 and CDR2: MNHNS, SASEGT. The CDR3 nucleotides read TGTGCCAGCAGCGGGACTAGCGGGGGATTGACAGATACGCAGTATTTT. Its protein product is CASSGTSGGLTDTQYF.

The chain links TRBV20-1 to TRBJ1-2; 9 bases are a match to TRBD1. CDR1 is DFQATT, CDR2 SNEGSKA, per germline (reference sequence). Germline trimming cut 0 bases from V and 5 bases from J; bases unmatched to any gene: 7. The CDR3 is 15 residues long. The CDR3 here is CSARDRAGQGYGYTF. The DNA for the CDR3 is TGCAGTGCTAGAGATCGGGCGGGACAGGGATATGGCTACACCTTC.

V gene TRBV2 combines with J gene TRBJ2-5, with 10 bases that match TRBD1. The V gene's germline CDR1 is SNHLY and CDR2 FYNNEI. After removal of 10 bases from V and 5 bases from J, the junction contained 10 bases not matched to a gene. The length of the CDR3 is 14 residues. CDR3 DNA: TGTGCCAACGGCCCGACAGGGGGCGGTGAGACCCAGTACTTC. It translates to CANGPTGGGETQYF.

The chain recombines TRBV20-1 with TRBJ2-3; D is undetermined. Germline lookup yields CDR1 DFQATT and CDR2 SNEGSKA (reference sequence). V was cut by 2 bases and J by 2 bases, with 26 bases left in between. CDR3 length equals 19 residues. The CDR3: CSARSVRPQSGGHTDTQYF. The CDR3 DNA follows: TGCAGTGCTAGATCGGTTCGCCCCCAATCGGGTGGCCACACAGATACGCAGTATTTT.

V usage is TRBV7-9 and J usage is TRBJ2-3; tentative D call: TRBD1 (5 bases). The CDR3 totals 15 residues. Trimming removed 2 bases from V and 1 base from J, with 10 bases in between. Germline V lookup: CDR1 SEHNR, CDR2 FQNEAQ (reference sequence). The CDR3, as DNA: TGTGCCAGCAGCTTAAAAACAGGACGCACAGATACGCAGTATTTT. It specifies CASSLKTGRTDTQYF.

This chain joins TRBV10-3 and TRBJ2-7; 7 bases align to TRBD2. The germline CDR1 and CDR2 sequences are ENHRY and SYGVKD. V lost 2 bases and J lost 5; bases outside the gene matches: 6. This CDR3 is 14 amino acids long. CDR3 loop: CAISEAGRPNEQYF. The CDR3, as DNA: TGTGCCATCAGTGAGGCCGGGAGGCCCAACGAGCAGTACTTC.

V gene TRBV24-1 combines with J gene TRBJ2-1, with unresolved D. There are 16 residues in the CDR3. Germline values: CDR1 KGHDR, CDR2 SFDVKD. V was cut by 4 bases and J by 2 bases, with 14 bases left in between. CDR3 DNA sequence: TGTGCCACCAGTGACCCAGGTGCTGAAACCTACAATGAGCAGTTCTTC. Amino acid sequence: CATSDPGAETYNEQFF.

This clonotype was seen only a few times. This chain uses TRBV15 with TRBJ2-5; D is perhaps TRBD2 (5 bases). CDR1 is LNHNV and CDR2 is YYDKDF in the germline V gene (reference sequence). The CDR3 extends over 15 amino acids. Trimming shortened V by 6 bases and J by 2 bases, and 16 bases separated the two germline ends. CDR3 DNA: TGTGCCACCAGTCTGTCTGGACTTCCACAAGAGACCCAGTACTTC. Translated: CATSLSGLPQETQYF.

V is TRBV20-1 and J is TRBJ2-5; 10 bases are shared with TRBD2. From germline, CDR1 is DFQATT and CDR2 SNEGSKA (reference sequence). This CDR3 has 14 amino acids. Germline trimming cut 6 bases from V and 11 bases from J; bases unmatched to any gene: 15. The CDR3 sequence: CSAASGGHLDEQYF. The CDR3 DNA follows: TGCAGTGCCGCTAGCGGGGGCCATCTCGATGAGCAGTACTTC.

The V and J genes are TRBV5-6 and TRBJ1-2; weak D call: TRBD1 (5 bases). Germline assignment: CDR1 SGHDT and CDR2 YYEEEE. The CDR3 contains 18 residues. V lost 5 bases and J lost 4, with 27 bases in between. This CDR3 is CASRLPGGAGAGPYGYTF. The CDR3 DNA reads as TGTGCCAGCAGACTCCCCGGAGGGGCCGGGGCCGGCCCCTATGGCTACACCTTC.

Note on this clonotype: One end of the junction fails to match germline, which may point to a read error. The rearrangement uses TRBV14 and TRBJ2-7; 7 bases match TRBD1. The CDR3 is 15 residues long. Germline assignment: CDR1 SGHDN and CDR2 FVKESK. The CDR3 protein is CASSRTGAPSDEQYF. Here the CDR3 DNA reads TGCGCCAGCAGTCGAACAGGGGCCCCGTCCGACGAGCAGTACTTC.